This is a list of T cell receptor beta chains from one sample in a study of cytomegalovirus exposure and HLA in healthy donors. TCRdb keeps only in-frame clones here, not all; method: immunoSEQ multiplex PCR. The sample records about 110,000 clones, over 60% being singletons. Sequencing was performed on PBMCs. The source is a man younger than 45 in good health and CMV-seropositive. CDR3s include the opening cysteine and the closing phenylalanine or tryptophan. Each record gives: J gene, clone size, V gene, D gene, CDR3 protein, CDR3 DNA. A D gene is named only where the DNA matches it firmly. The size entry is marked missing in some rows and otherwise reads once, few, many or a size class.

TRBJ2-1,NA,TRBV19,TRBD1,CASSTPGQGTYNEQFF,TGTGCCAGTAGTACCCCTGGACAGGGGACCTACAATGAGCAGTTCTTC
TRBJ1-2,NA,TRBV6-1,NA,CASGDGAYGYTF,TGTGCCAGCGGAGACGGAGCCTATGGCTACACCTTC
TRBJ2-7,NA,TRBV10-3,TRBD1,CAISDHDRGSYEQYF,TGTGCCATCAGTGACCACGACAGGGGGTCCTACGAGCAGTACTTC
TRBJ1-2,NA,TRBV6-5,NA,CASSYSYGASAASF,TGTGCCAGCAGTTACTCGTACGGTGCCAGTGCGGCATCCTTC
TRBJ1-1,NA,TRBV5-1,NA,CASSETGTTEAFF,TGCGCCAGCAGCGAAACAGGGACCACTGAAGCTTTCTTT
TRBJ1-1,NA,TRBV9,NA,CASSVDGGYPFVAFF,TGTGCCAGCAGCGTAGACGGAGGATACCCGTTTGTAGCTTTCTTT
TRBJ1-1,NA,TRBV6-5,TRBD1,CASSYSGQGNTEAFF,TGTGCCAGCAGTTACTCGGGACAGGGGAACACTGAAGCTTTCTTT
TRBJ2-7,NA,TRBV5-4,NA,CASSLDRENEQYF,TGTGCCAGCAGCTTGGACAGGGAAAACGAGCAGTACTTC
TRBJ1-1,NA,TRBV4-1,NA,CASSQGGGLATEAFF,TGCGCCAGCAGCCAAGGGGGCGGCTTAGCCACTGAAGCTTTCTTT
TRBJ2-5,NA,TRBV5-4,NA,CASSLQFGAGDQYF,TGTGCCAGCAGCTTGCAATTCGGGGCAGGGGACCAGTACTTC
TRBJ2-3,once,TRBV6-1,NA,CASTATASTDTQYF,TGTGCCAGCACGGCGACAGCCAGCACAGATACGCAGTATTTT
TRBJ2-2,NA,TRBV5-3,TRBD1,CARSWDAGQGTNTGELFF,TGTGCCAGAAGCTGGGATGCCGGACAGGGGACCAACACCGGGGAGCTGTTTTTT
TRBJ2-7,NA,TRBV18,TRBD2,CASSVGLAGASYEQYF,TGTGCCAGCTCAGTGGGACTAGCGGGGGCATCCTACGAGCAGTACTTC
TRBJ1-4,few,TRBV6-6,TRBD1,CASSYSGTDEKLFF,TGTGCCAGCAGTTACTCCGGGACAGATGAAAAACTGTTTTTT
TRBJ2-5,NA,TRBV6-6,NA,CASSPGQETQYF,TGTGCCAGCAGTCCGGGTCAAGAGACCCAGTACTTC